Ten or more counts support the clone carrying this T cell receptor (beta chain). As yet, its antigen is unknown. This record belongs to a study of T cells in Graves' hyperthyroidism and ophthalmopathy. Study observations and caveats: Within blood appeared most thyroid clonotypes that had expanded above 0.001.

RNA transcripts provided the source from which TCR beta CDR3 regions were amplified. TCR CDR3 regions were first amplified by RT-PCR with HTBI primers. TCRdb re-called the multiplex PCR reads with MiXCR, one entry per CDR3 protein. Among more than 500,000 distinct CDR3 sequences listed, roughly 15% were seen once. The sequencing sample was made of blood. This sequence originates from a woman in her thirties or forties with Graves' ophthalmopathy.

CDR3 loop: CASSLGAYNEQFF. The CDR3 nucleotides read TGTGCCAGCAGTTTGGGGGCCTACAATGAGCAGTTCTTC. This chain connects TRBV12-3 or TRBV12-4 to TRBJ2-1, with D perhaps given as TRBD1 or TRBD2 (5 bases each). This CDR3 spans 13 amino acids. The germline V and J ends were trimmed by 3 bases and 2 bases, with 5 bases remaining between them.